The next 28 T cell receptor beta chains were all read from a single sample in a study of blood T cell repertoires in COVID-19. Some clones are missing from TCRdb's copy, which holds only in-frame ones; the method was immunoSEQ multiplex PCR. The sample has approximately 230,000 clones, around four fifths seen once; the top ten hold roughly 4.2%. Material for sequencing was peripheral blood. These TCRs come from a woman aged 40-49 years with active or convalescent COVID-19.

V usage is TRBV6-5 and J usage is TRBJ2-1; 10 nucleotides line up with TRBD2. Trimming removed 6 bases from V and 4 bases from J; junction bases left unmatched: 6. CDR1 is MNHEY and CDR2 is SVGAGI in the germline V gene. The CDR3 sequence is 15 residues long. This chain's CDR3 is CASSQAGGRYNEQFF. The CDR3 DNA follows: TGTGCCAGCAGCCAAGCGGGGGGGCGTTACAATGAGCAGTTCTTC.

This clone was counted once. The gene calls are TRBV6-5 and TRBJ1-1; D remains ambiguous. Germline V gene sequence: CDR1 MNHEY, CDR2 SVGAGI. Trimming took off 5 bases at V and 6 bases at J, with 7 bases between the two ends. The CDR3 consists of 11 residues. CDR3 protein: CASSREAEAFF. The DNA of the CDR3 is TGTGCCAGCAGTAGGGAGGCTGAAGCTTTCTTT.

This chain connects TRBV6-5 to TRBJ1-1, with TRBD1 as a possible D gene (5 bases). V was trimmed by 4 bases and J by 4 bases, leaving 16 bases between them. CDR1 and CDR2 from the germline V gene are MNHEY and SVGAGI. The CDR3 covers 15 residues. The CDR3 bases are TGTGCCAGCAGTTCCCCCAAGGGGAGGGGCACTGAAGCTTTCTTT. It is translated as CASSSPKGRGTEAFF.

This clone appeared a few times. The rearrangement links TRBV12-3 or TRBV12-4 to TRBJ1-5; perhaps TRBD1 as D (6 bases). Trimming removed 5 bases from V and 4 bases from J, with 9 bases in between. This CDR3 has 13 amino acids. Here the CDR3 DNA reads TGTGCCAGCAGTCAAGGACAGAATCAGCCCCAGCATTTT. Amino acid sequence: CASSQGQNQPQHF.

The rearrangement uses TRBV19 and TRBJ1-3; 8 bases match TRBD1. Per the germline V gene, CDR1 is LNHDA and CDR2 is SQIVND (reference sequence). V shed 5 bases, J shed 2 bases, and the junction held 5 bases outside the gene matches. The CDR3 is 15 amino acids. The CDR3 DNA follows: TGTGCCAGTAGTCCCCTGACAGGGGCTGGAAACACCATATATTTT. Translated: CASSPLTGAGNTIYF.

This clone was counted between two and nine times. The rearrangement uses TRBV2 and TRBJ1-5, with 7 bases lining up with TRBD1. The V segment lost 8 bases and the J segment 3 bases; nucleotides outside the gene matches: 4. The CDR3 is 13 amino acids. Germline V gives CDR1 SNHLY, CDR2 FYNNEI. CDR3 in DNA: TGTGCCAGCCAGGGGGGTTACAATCAGCCCCAGCATTTT. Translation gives CASQGGYNQPQHF.

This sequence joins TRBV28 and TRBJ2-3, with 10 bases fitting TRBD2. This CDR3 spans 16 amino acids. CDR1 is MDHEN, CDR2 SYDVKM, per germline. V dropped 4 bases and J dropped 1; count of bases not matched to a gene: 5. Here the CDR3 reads CASSSSLAGGTDTQYF. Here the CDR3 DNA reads TGTGCCAGCAGTTCCTCTCTAGCGGGGGGCACAGATACGCAGTATTTT.

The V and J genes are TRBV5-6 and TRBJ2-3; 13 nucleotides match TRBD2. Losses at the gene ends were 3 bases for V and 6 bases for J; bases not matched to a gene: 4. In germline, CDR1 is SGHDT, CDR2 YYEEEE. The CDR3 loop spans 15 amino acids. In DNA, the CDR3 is TGTGCCAGCAGCTCGACTAGCGGGGGGCGGGATACGCAGTATTTT. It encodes CASSSTSGGRDTQYF.

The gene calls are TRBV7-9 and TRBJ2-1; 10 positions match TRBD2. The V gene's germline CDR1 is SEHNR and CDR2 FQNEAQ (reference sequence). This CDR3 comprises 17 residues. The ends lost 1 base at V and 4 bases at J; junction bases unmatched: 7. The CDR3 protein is CASSLVAASGGYNEQFF. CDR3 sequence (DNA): TGTGCCAGCAGCTTAGTGGCGGCTAGCGGGGGATACAATGAGCAGTTCTTC.

CDR3 residues: CASSPFGTGGEAFF. The CDR3 DNA follows: TGTGCCAGCAGCCCGTTCGGGACAGGGGGTGAAGCTTTCTTT. The chain combines TRBV3-1 (or the pseudogene TRBV3-2) with TRBJ1-1, with 11 bases aligning to TRBD1. The CDR3 spans 14 residues. V lost 4 bases and J lost 7; bases outside the gene matches: 5. Germline loops: CDR1 LGHDT, CDR2 YNNKEL (reference sequence).

CDR3 sequence (DNA): TGTGCCAGCAGCCAGGCACTAGCGGGGGGGTACGAGCAGTACTTC. Amino acid sequence: CASSQALAGGYEQYF. The chain joins TRBV4-2 to TRBJ2-7; 13 nucleotides align to TRBD2. The CDR3 totals 15 residues. Germline CDR1 LGHNA, CDR2 YNFKEQ. V was pared by 3 bases and J by 4 bases, with 3 bases of the junction left unmatched.

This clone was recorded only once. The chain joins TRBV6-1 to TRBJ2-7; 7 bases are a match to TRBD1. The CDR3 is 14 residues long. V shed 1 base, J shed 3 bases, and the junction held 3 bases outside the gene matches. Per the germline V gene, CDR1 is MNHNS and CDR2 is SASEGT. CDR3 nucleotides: TGTGCCAGCAGTGAAGACAGGGGTCTCTACGAGCAGTACTTC. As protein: CASSEDRGLYEQYF.

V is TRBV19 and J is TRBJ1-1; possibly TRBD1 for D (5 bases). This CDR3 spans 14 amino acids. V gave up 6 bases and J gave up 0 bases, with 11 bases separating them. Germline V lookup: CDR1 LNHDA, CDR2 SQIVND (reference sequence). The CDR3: CASSRGFVNTEAFF. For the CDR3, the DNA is TGTGCCAGTAGCCGGGGGTTCGTGAACACTGAAGCTTTCTTT.

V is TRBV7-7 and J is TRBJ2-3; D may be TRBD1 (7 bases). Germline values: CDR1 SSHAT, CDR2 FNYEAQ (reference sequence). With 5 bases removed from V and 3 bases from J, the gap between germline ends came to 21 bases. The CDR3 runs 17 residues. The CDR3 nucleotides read TGTGCCAGCAGCCCAAACCCCACAGGGGCGGGGACAGATACGCAGTATTTT. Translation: CASSPNPTGAGTDTQYF. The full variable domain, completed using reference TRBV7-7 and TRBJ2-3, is GAGVSQSPRYKVTKRGQDVTLRCDPISSHATLYWYQQALGQGPEFLTYFNYEAQPDKSGLPSDRFSAERPEGSISTLTIQRTEQRDSAMYRCASSPNPTGAGTDTQYFGPGTRLTVL.

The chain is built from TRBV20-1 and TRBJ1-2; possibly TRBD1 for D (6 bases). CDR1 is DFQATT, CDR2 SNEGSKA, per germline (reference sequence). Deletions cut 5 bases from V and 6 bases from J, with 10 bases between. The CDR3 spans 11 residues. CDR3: CSALDSDGYTF. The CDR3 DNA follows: TGCAGTGCTTTGGACAGCGATGGCTACACCTTC.

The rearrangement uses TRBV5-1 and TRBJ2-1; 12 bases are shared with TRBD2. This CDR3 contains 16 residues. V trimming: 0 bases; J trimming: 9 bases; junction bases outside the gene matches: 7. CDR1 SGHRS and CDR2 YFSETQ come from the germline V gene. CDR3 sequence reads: CASSLASGGGYAEQFF. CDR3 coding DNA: TGCGCCAGCAGCTTGGCTAGCGGGGGGGGCTATGCTGAGCAGTTCTTC.

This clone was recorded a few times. CDR3 coding DNA: TGTGCCAGCAGCCAAGACAGGGTCGGACAGCCCCAGCATTTT. It translates to CASSQDRVGQPQHF. V gene TRBV7-2 combines with J gene TRBJ1-5, with TRBD1 identical over 7 bases. Germline V gene lookup returns CDR1 SGHTA and CDR2 FQGNSA. CDR3 length equals 14 residues. J gave up 7 bases and V 5 bases, and 8 bases lay outside the gene matches.

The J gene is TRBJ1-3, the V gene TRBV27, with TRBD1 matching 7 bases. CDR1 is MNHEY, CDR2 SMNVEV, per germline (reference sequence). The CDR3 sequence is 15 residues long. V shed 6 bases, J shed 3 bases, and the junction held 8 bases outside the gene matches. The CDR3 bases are TGTGCCAGCAGCTACAGGGGAGGAGATGGAAACACCATATATTTT. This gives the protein CASSYRGGDGNTIYF.

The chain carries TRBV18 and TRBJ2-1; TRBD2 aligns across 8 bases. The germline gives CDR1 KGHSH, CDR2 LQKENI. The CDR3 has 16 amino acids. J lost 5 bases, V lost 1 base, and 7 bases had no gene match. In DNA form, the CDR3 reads TGTGCCAGCTCACCACGCCAGCGGGGGATCAACAATGAGCAGTTCTTC. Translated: CASSPRQRGINNEQFF. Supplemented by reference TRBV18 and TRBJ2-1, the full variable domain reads NAGVMQNPRHLVRRRGQEARLRCSPMKGHSHVYWYRQLPEEGLKFMVYLQKENIIDESGMPKERFSAEFPKEGPSILRIQQVVRGDSAAYFCASSPRQRGINNEQFFGPGTRLTVL.

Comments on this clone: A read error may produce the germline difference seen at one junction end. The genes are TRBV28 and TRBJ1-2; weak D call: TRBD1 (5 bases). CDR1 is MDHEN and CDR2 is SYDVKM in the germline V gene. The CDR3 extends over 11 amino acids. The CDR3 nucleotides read TGTGCCAGCAGTTTTTTCGGGGGACTCAACTTC. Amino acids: CASSFFGGLNF.

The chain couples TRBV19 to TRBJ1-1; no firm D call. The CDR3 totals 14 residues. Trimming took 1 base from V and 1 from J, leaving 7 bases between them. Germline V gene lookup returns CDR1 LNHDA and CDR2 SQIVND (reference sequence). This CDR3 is CASSIGQANTEAFF. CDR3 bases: TGTGCCAGTAGTATAGGGCAGGCGAACACTGAAGCTTTCTTT.

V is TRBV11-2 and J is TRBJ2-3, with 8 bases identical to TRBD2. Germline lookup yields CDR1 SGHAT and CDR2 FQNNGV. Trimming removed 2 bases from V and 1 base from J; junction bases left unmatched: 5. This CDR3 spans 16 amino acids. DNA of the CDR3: TGTGCCAGCAGCTTAACAGGAGCGGGGGGCACAGATACGCAGTATTTT. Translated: CASSLTGAGGTDTQYF.

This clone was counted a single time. CDR3 bases: TGTGCCAGCAGGGGGCGGGACTGGGTAGGCTACGAGCAGTACTTC. Amino acids: CASRGRDWVGYEQYF. The rearrangement uses TRBV7-2 and TRBJ2-7; a weak D match, TRBD2 (6 bases). The V gene lost 6 bases and the J gene lost 3 bases, with 18 bases spanning the gap. CDR1 and CDR2 from the germline V gene are SGHTA and FQGNSA. The CDR3 extends over 15 amino acids.

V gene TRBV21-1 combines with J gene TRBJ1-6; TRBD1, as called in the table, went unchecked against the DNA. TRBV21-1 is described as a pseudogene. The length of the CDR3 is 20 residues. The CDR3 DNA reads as TGTGCCAGCAGCAAAACTCTAAAGGGGGTTTGGCAGGGCCTGAGGTCACCCCTCCACTTT. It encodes CASSKTLKGVWQGLRSPLHF.

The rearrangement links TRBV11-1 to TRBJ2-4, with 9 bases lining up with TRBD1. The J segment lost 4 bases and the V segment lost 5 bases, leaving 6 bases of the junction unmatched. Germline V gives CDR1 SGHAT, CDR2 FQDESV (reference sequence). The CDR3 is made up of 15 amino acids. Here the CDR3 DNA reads TGTGCCAGCAGCCAATCCGGGACAGGGAAAAACATTCAGTACTTC. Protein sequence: CASSQSGTGKNIQYF. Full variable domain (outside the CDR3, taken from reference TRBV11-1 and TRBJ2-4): EAEVAQSPRYKITEKSQAVAFWCDPISGHATLYWYRQILGQGPELLVQFQDESVVDDSQLPKDRFSAERLKGVDSTLKIQPAELGDSAMYLCASSQSGTGKNIQYFGAGTRLSVL.

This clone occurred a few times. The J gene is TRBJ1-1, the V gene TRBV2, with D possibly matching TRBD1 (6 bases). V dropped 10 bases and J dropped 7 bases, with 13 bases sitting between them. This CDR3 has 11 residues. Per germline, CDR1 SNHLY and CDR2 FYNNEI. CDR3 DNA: TGTGCCACCAAGGGGGGGATTGAAGCTTTCTTT. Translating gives CATKGGIEAFF.

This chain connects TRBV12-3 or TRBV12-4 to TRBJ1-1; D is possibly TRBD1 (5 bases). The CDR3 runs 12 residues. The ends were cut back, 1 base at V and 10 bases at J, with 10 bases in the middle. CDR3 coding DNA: TGTGCCAGCAGTTTAGTGGGGGGGAGAGCTTTCTTT. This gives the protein CASSLVGGRAFF.

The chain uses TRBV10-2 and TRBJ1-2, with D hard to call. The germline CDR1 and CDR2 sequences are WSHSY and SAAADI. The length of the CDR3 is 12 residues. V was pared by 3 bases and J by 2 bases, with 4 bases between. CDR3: CASSDRNYGYTF. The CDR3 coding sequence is TGCGCCAGCAGTGATAGAAACTATGGCTACACCTTC.